These 18 T cell receptor beta chains came from one sample sequenced in a study of T cells in Graves' hyperthyroidism and ophthalmopathy. What was amplified from RNA transcripts were TCR beta CDR3 regions. First-round RT-PCR targeting the TCR CDR3 was performed with the HTBI primer set. TCRdb recomputed calls from the multiplex PCR reads with MiXCR, one row per CDR3 protein. The sample records some 560,000 distinct CDR3 sequences, 15% to 19% being singletons. Sequenced: blood. Every receptor here comes from a woman aged 25 to 39 with Graves' hyperthyroidism.

The chain has TRBV20-1 and TRBJ2-1; 11 nucleotides agree with TRBD2. Germline-derived CDR1 and CDR2 are DFQATT and SNEGSKA (reference sequence). The trim removed 6 bases at V and 6 bases at J, leaving 7 bases unmatched. The CDR3 is 14 residues long. CDR3 in DNA: TGCAGTGCCCCACTAGCGGGAGAAGGCAATGAGCAGTTCTTC. It codes for CSAPLAGEGNEQFF.

Notes on this clonotype: Possible read error: a much larger clone is one base away. The J gene is TRBJ2-1, the V gene TRBV7-9; 8 bases are a match to TRBD2. Germline V gives CDR1 SEHNR, CDR2 FQNEAQ (reference sequence). With 3 bases clipped from V and 9 bases from J, the junction kept 13 bases outside the gene matches. The CDR3 extends over 16 amino acids. CDR3 DNA sequence: TGTGCCAGCAGCTTGTCTATCGGGAGGGCCGGGGGTGAGCAGTTCTTC. It translates to CASSLSIGRAGGEQFF.

This sequence joins TRBV9 and TRBJ2-7; D may be TRBD2 (5 bases). The V gene's germline CDR1 is SGDLS and CDR2 YYNGEE. The CDR3 covers 14 residues. Trimming cost V 0 bases and J 3 bases, with 10 bases left between them. The CDR3 DNA reads as TGTGCCAGCAGCGTAGCAGTCCGGGACTACGAGCAGTACTTC. Residues: CASSVAVRDYEQYF.

This clonotype was counted between two and nine times. This CDR3 reads CSARDRVVDYGYTF. The CDR3 nucleotides are TGCAGTGCTAGGGACAGGGTAGTGGACTATGGCTACACCTTC. The rearrangement uses TRBV20-1 and TRBJ1-2; TRBD1 aligns across 8 bases. CDR1 and CDR2 (germline): DFQATT, SNEGSKA (reference sequence). This CDR3 contains 14 residues. Trimming at V came to 3 bases and at J to 3 bases, leaving 6 bases not matched to a gene.

This clonotype has at least ten counts. This chain connects TRBV2 to TRBJ1-5; D is unresolved. The length of the CDR3 is 15 residues. The V and J ends lost 0 bases and 0 bases respectively, with 6 bases between them. Germline V gives CDR1 SNHLY, CDR2 FYNNEI. Here the CDR3 DNA reads TGTGCCAGCAGTGAAGCGCGAAGTAGCAATCAGCCCCAGCATTTT. Amino acid sequence: CASSEARSSNQPQHF.

This clonotype was observed a few times. This chain uses TRBV29-1 with TRBJ2-2; 9 nucleotides agree with TRBD1. Germline V gene data show CDR1 as SQVTM and CDR2 as ANQGSEA. V shed 6 bases and J 2 bases; nucleotides not matched to a gene: 1. This CDR3 is 13 amino acids long. The CDR3: CSVGQGNTGELFF. CDR3 DNA: TGCAGCGTGGGACAGGGCAACACCGGGGAGCTGTTTTTT.

There are a few counts of this clonotype. This chain uses TRBV11-2 with TRBJ2-1; 8 bases map to TRBD2. Trimming cost V 1 base and J 7 bases; bases outside gene matches: 6. CDR1 is SGHAT, CDR2 FQNNGV, per germline. The CDR3 consists of 15 residues. The CDR3 nucleotides read TGTGCCAGCAGCTTAGTCGGGGGGGCCCGGAATGAGCAGTTCTTC. Translation gives CASSLVGGARNEQFF.

This clonotype was seen repeatedly, ten times or more. The chain employs TRBV3-1 and TRBJ1-5; D call uncertain. The ends were cut back, 3 bases at V and 2 bases at J, with 11 bases in the middle. Germline V gene lookup returns CDR1 LGHDT and CDR2 YNNKEL (reference sequence). This CDR3 is 15 amino acids long. CDR3 sequence reads: CASSQGLTRNQPQHF. In DNA, the CDR3 is TGTGCCAGCAGCCAGGGGTTAACCCGCAATCAGCCCCAGCATTTT.

This clonotype was observed a few times. The V call is TRBV2, the J call TRBJ2-5; 10 nucleotides agree with TRBD1. Germline CDR1 is SNHLY and CDR2 is FYNNEI. J lost 5 bases, V lost 4 bases, and 10 bases had no gene match. The CDR3 runs 16 residues. The DNA for the CDR3 is TGTGCCAGCAGTGCCACACGACAGGGGGCGGGGGAGACCCAGTACTTC. Protein: CASSATRQGAGETQYF.

The CDR3 nucleotides read TGTGCCAGCAGCTTAGGGACGGCGGGTTTGGCCCTCCACTTT. Translated: CASSLGTAGLALHF. This chain joins TRBV5-4 and TRBJ1-6; possibly TRBD1 for D (5 bases). The CDR3 has 14 amino acids. Trimming removed 2 bases at V and 14 bases at J, with 17 bases between. From germline, CDR1 is SGHNT and CDR2 YYREEE (reference sequence).

In its sample, this clonotype was seen many times. The V gene is TRBV27, the J gene TRBJ1-2; 9 bases agree with TRBD1. J gave up 4 bases and V 5 bases, and 11 bases lay outside the gene matches. Germline assignment: CDR1 MNHEY and CDR2 SMNVEV (reference sequence). The CDR3 totals 16 residues. CDR3 in amino acids: CASSPNPGQGSYGYTF. CDR3 DNA: TGTGCCAGCAGTCCGAATCCGGGACAGGGTTCCTATGGCTACACCTTC.

A single count supports this clonotype. CDR3 sequence reads: CASRRGDSPLHF. The CDR3 DNA is TGTGCCAGCAGGCGAGGGGATTCACCCCTCCACTTT. The chain links TRBV12-3 or TRBV12-4 to TRBJ1-6, with D maybe TRBD1 (5 bases). V was pared by 6 bases and J by 8 bases, with 8 bases between. CDR3 length: 12 residues.

This chain joins TRBV7-9 and TRBJ2-1; D possibly uses TRBD1 or TRBD2 (6 bases each). Trimming stripped 5 bases from V and 1 base from J, with 18 bases between. Per germline, CDR1 SEHNR and CDR2 FQNEAQ (reference sequence). This CDR3 comprises 17 residues. CDR3 DNA: TGTGCCAGCAGCAGGACTACAGGGTGGAGGTCCTACAATGAGCAGTTCTTC. Translated, it gives CASSRTTGWRSYNEQFF.

This clonotype was recorded at least ten times. V and J are TRBV20-1 and TRBJ1-2; TRBD1 might be the D (6 bases). The CDR3 is 13 amino acids. Germline V gives CDR1 DFQATT, CDR2 SNEGSKA (reference sequence). The germline V and J ends were trimmed by 4 bases and 7 bases, with 16 bases remaining between them. This chain's CDR3 is CSATPRGGGGYTF. Here the CDR3 DNA reads TGCAGTGCTACCCCACGAGGGGGTGGTGGCTACACCTTC.

V and J are TRBV12-3 or TRBV12-4 and TRBJ2-7; D may be TRBD2 (6 bases). The DNA end is a closer match to TRBJ2-1, so the J assignment may be wrong. The CDR3 spans 14 residues. CDR3 DNA: TGTGCCAGCAGTTTAGCGGGAGGCTCCTACGAGCAGTTCTTC. It translates to CASSLAGGSYEQFF.

Ten or more counts support this clonotype. The chain has TRBV27 and TRBJ2-7; 11 nucleotides line up with TRBD2. V lost 6 bases and J lost 4; bases outside the gene matches: 8. Per germline, CDR1 MNHEY and CDR2 SMNVEV (reference sequence). The CDR3 spans 15 residues. The CDR3 spells CASRTIAGGAYEQYF. As DNA, the CDR3 is TGTGCCAGCAGGACTATAGCGGGAGGGGCATACGAGCAGTACTTC.

This clonotype was picked up a small number of times. The chain links TRBV20-1 to TRBJ1-1; D is unresolved. There are 11 residues in the CDR3. V lost 3 bases to trimming and J lost 9 bases, with 11 bases between them. Germline CDR1 is DFQATT and CDR2 is SNEGSKA (reference sequence). In DNA, the CDR3 is TGCAGTGCTAGCCTAGCTCCTCAAGCTTTCTTT. Translation: CSASLAPQAFF.

This clonotype was counted many times. The CDR3 DNA reads as TGTGCCAGCCGGGACTCGAAAAGGGGGAATCAGCCCCAGCATTTT. This gives the protein CASRDSKRGNQPQHF. J is TRBJ1-5 and V is TRBV6-5; a possible D gene is TRBD1 (6 bases). This CDR3 region has 15 residues. V gave up 8 bases and J gave up 4 bases, with 18 bases separating them. Germline V lookup: CDR1 MNHEY, CDR2 SVGAGI.